This T cell receptor beta chain was documented in a study of T cell repertoires in cytomegalovirus infection. Study background: Public TCR beta signature analysis indicated the presence of both CMV infection and matching HLA type. Study-wide results and caveats: Dominant in the ex vivo response were TCR beta clonotypes restricted by HLA-C and specific for CMV.

Germline trimming cut 5 bases from V and 0 bases from J; bases unmatched to any gene: 3. The CDR3 consists of 16 residues. Germline CDR1 reads MNHEY; CDR2 reads SMNVEV (reference sequence). TCRdb reprocessed the reads with MiXCR, giving one entry per CDR3 protein. The sample yields 200,000 to 250,000 distinct CDR3 sequences, about 38% seen once. This clonotype was seen a few times. Its specificity is not known. The chain has TRBV27 and TRBJ2-3, with 12 positions matching TRBD2. This receptor was identified in a human donor in good health (CMV status not recorded). Some clones in this sample may be carry-over from other donors' samples. Sequencing used CD8+ T cells from cultured PBMCs, obtained from culture after CMV antigen stimulation. The CDR3 loop reads CASSPGTSGSTDTQYF. The CDR3 DNA follows: TGTGCCAGCAGTCCAGGGACTAGCGGGAGCACAGATACGCAGTATTTT.